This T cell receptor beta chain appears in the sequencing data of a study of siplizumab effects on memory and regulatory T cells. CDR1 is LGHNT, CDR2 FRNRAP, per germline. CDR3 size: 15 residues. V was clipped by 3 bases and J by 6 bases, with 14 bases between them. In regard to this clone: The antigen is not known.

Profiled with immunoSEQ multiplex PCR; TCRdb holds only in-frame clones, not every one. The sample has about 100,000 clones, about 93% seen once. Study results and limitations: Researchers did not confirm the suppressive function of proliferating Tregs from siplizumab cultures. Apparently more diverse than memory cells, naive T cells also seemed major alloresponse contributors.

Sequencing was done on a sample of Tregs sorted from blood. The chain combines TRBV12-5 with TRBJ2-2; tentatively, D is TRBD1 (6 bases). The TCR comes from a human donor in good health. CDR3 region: CASGFRGPESGELFF. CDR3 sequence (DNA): TGTGCTAGTGGTTTCAGGGGCCCCGAGTCCGGGGAGCTGTTTTTT.